Included here is one T cell receptor beta chain sequence, with context. The antigen remains undetermined. The sample originates from a study of T cell responses to AZD1222 COVID-19 vaccine. This table comes from immunoSEQ multiplex PCR, and its TCRdb copy is limited to in-frame clones, with some not included. Here the sample table reports around 140,000 clones. General observations from the study: Donors skewed white British and female; clonal diversity was possibly underestimated. CD4 TCRs linked to vaccination spanned spike, dominating at 160-218 and 743-854.

The sequence derives from an adult in good health. The sequencing sample was made of peripheral blood.

As DNA, the CDR3 is TGCGCCAGCAGCCCGGGGAACACTGAAGCTTTCTTT. It specifies CASSPGNTEAFF. This sequence joins TRBV5-1 and TRBJ1-1; no clear D. V lost 4 bases to trimming and J lost 1 base, with 5 bases between them. Germline CDR1 is SGHRS and CDR2 is YFSETQ. This CDR3 comprises 12 residues.